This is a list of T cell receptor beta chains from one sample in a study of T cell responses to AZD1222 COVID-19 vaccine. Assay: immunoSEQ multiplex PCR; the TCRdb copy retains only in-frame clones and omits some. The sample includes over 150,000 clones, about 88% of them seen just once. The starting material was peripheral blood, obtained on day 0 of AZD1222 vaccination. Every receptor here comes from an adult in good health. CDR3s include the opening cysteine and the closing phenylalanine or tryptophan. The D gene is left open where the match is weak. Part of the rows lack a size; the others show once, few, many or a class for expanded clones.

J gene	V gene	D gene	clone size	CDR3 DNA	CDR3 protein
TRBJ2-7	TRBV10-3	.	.	TGTGCCATCAGGGACAGTGGGGAAGGCTACGAGCAGTACTTC	CAIRDSGEGYEQYF
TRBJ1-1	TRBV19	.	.	TGTGCCAGTAGTATACTCGGGCCGACCAACACTGAAGCTTTCTTT	CASSILGPTNTEAFF
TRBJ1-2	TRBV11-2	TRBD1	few	TGTGCCAGCAGCTTAGATGTGACAGGGGACTATGGCTACACCTTC	CASSLDVTGDYGYTF
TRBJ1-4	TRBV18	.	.	TGTGCCAGCTCACCAGTGGTTGATGAAAAACTGTTTTTT	CASSPVVDEKLFF
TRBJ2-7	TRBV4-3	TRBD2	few	TGCGCCAGCAGCCTCGAGCGCAAAGCGGGGGAGATGGACGAGCAGTACTTC	CASSLERKAGEMDEQYF
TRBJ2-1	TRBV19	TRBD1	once	TGTGCCAGTGCCCGGGACAGGGTGTTAAGCAATGAGCAGTTCTTC	CASARDRVLSNEQFF
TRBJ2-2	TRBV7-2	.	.	TGTGCCAGCAGCTTACCCGGGGCCGGGGAGCTGTTTTTT	CASSLPGAGELFF
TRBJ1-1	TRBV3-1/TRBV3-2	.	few	TGTGCCAGCAGCCTTCGGACGGGCAAGGCTTTCTTT	CASSLRTGKAFF
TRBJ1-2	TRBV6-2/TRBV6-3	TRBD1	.	TGTGCCAGCAGTCTACAGGGGGTCTATGGCTACACCTTC	CASSLQGVYGYTF
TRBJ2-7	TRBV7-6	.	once	TGTGCCAGCAGCTTAGCAGGGCGGTACGAGCAGTACTTC	CASSLAGRYEQYF
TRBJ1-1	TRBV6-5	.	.	TGTGCCAGCAGCCACCGGAGTCGTGAAGCTTTCTTT	CASSHRSREAFF
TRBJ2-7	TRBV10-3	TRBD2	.	TGTGCCATCAGTGCCACTAGCGGGGGGGCCTACGAGCAGTACTTC	CAISATSGGAYEQYF
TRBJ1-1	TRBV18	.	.	TGTGCCAGCTCACCATCGTTACAGAACACTGAAGCTTTCTTT	CASSPSLQNTEAFF
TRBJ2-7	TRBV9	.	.	TGTGCCAGCAGCGTAGGGGTCGGATACTACGAGCAGTACTTC	CASSVGVGYYEQYF
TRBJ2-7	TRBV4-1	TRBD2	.	TGCGCCAGCAGCCCTAACCGCCTAGCGGGAGCTTCCCTCTCCTACGAGCAGTACTTC	CASSPNRLAGASLSYEQYF
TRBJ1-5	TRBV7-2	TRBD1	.	TGTGCCAGCACCCGACAGGGGGAAGGTCAGCCCCAGCATTTT	CASTRQGEGQPQHF
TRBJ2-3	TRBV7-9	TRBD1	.	TGTGCCACCGGACAGGGAACCCACTCCACAAGCACAGATACGCAGTATTTT	CATGQGTHSTSTDTQYF
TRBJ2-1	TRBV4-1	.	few	TGCGCCAGCAGCCAATTAACTGAGCAGTTCTTC	CASSQLTEQFF
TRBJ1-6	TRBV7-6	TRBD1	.	TGTGCCAGCAGCTCCCGGGACAGTGAAAATTCACCCCTCCACTTT	CASSSRDSENSPLHF
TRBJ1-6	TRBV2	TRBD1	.	TGTGCCAGCAAGACAGGGTTAGGATCACCCCTCCACTTT	CASKTGLGSPLHF
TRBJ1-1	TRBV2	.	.	TGTGCCAGCGTGGCGGTGGGGGGCACTGAAGCTTTCTTT	CASVAVGGTEAFF
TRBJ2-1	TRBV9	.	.	TGTGCCAGCAGCAATCCGGGACTCAGCTCCTACAATGAGCAGTTCTTC	CASSNPGLSSYNEQFF
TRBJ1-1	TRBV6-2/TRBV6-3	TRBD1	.	TGTGCCAGCAGCTACTGGACAGGGGGAGCTTTCTTT	CASSYWTGGAFF
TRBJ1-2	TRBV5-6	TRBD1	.	TGTGCCAGCAGCCTGGGGGACAGGGAAGATGGCTACACCTTC	CASSLGDREDGYTF
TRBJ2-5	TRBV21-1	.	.	TGTGCCAGCACAATCGGGACATGTCCAGAGACCCAGTACTTC	CASTIGTCPETQYF
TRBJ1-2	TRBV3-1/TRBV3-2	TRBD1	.	TGTGCCAGCAGCCAAATCGGACAGGGGGGCTATGGCTACACCTTC	CASSQIGQGGYGYTF
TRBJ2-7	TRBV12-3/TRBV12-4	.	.	TGTGCCAGCAGTTTAGAGGGGATCTACGAGCAGTACTTC	CASSLEGIYEQYF
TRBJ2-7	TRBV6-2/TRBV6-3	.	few	TGTGCCAGCAGTTATCGAGACTCGGGGCGTAGGGAGCAGTACTTC	CASSYRDSGRREQYF